The clone carrying this T cell receptor beta chain was recorded a few times. Its antigen is unidentified. The CDR3 loop spans 17 amino acids. Germline V gives CDR1 MNHNS, CDR2 SASEGT. V dropped 5 bases and J dropped 4 bases, with 21 bases sitting between them. The sample is drawn from a study of post-analysis software for immune sequencing data. General study results and limits: Compared with controls, patients had more of five or six TRBV segments, including TRBV5-6, TRBV5-1 and TRBV20-1. Significantly decreased normalized Chao1 diversity was recorded for multiple sclerosis patients relative to controls.

TCR beta cDNA libraries had unique molecular identifiers. Via MiXCR, TCRdb re-called the PCR reads, giving one row per CDR3 protein. The profile shows about 680,000 distinct CDR3 sequences, roughly three fifths of them singletons. Sample: blood. The TCR was taken from a girl aged 2 to 9 with multiple sclerosis. The J gene is TRBJ2-1, the V gene TRBV6-1, with D tentatively TRBD1 or TRBD2 (5 bases each). The chain's CDR3 is CASSPLGPQSGYNEQFF. The CDR3 nucleotides read TGTGCCAGCAGTCCGTTGGGACCCCAGTCGGGTTACAATGAGCAGTTCTTC.